Below, 21 T cell receptor beta chains from the same sample are listed, as sequenced in a study of early T cells in non-severe SARS-CoV-2 infection. MiXCR, run by TCRdb on the 5' RACE reads, gives a single entry per CDR3 protein. The sample gives about 55,000 distinct CDR3 sequences, approximately 8.4% of which show up once; approximately 4.6% is in the top ten. The sequencing input was whole blood. All receptors derive from an adult who was a healthcare worker with PCR-confirmed SARS-CoV-2 infection or an uninfected control (not recorded which).

This clonotype was seen repeatedly, ten times or more. The CDR3: CASSPAGGMYNEQFF. CDR3 nucleotide sequence: TGTGCCAGCAGCCCCGCAGGGGGGATGTACAATGAGCAGTTCTTC. The chain recombines TRBV6-5 with TRBJ2-1, with D possibly TRBD1 on 7 matching bases. Trimming took off 6 bases at V and 4 bases at J, with 16 bases between the two ends. The CDR3 extends over 15 amino acids. Germline assignment: CDR1 MNHEY and CDR2 SVGAGI.

V and J are TRBV27 and TRBJ2-3; 9 bases line up with TRBD1. The germline gives CDR1 MNHEY, CDR2 SMNVEV (reference sequence). V was pared by 6 bases and J by 2 bases, with 12 bases of the junction left unmatched. CDR3 length: 17 residues. CDR3 residues: CASSPTLDRGFTDTQYF. DNA of the CDR3: TGTGCCAGCAGCCCGACCCTGGACAGGGGATTCACAGATACGCAGTATTTT.

This clonotype is labeled medium-sized. The chain recombines TRBV6-5 with TRBJ1-1, with D possibly TRBD1 on 5 matching bases. CDR3 size: 15 residues. V gave up 0 bases and J gave up 2 bases, with 10 bases separating them. Germline CDR1 is MNHEY and CDR2 is SVGAGI. In DNA, the CDR3 is TGTGCCAGCAGTTACTCAGGACACGCCAACACTGAAGCTTTCTTT. This encodes CASSYSGHANTEAFF.

This clonotype was picked up many times. CDR3 sequence reads: CATSRDTSYNEQFF. The CDR3 DNA follows: TGTGCCACCAGCAGAGATACTAGCTACAATGAGCAGTTCTTC. The chain carries TRBV15 and TRBJ2-1; possibly TRBD2 for D (5 bases). Trimming pared 0 bases from V and 3 bases from J, leaving 6 bases between. Germline values: CDR1 LNHNV, CDR2 YYDKDF (reference sequence). CDR3 size: 14 residues.

This clonotype was seen a handful of times. The genes are TRBV28 and TRBJ2-5, with no clear D. Deletions cut 5 bases from V and 1 base from J, with 11 bases between. Germline CDR1 and CDR2: MDHEN and SYDVKM. The length of the CDR3 is 14 residues. The CDR3 DNA follows: TGTGCCAGCAGTGACCTGGGGATCCAAGAGACCCAGTACTTC. Translating gives CASSDLGIQETQYF.

There are a few counts of this clonotype. The chain combines TRBV6-1 with TRBJ2-3; 7 positions agree with TRBD2. V was pared by 0 bases and J by 3 bases, with 9 bases of the junction left unmatched. The CDR3 totals 17 residues. Germline V gene data show CDR1 as MNHNS and CDR2 as SASEGT. Here the CDR3 DNA reads TGTGCCAGCAGTGAAGCGAGAGGCGGGAGTAGAACAGATACGCAGTATTTT. It specifies CASSEARGGSRTDTQYF.

This clonotype showed up just a few times. The chain's CDR3 is CSARGLDYEQYF. DNA of the CDR3: TGCAGTGCAAGGGGACTCGACTACGAGCAGTACTTC. This rearrangement joins TRBV20-1 to TRBJ2-7; possible D gene TRBD2, 6 bases. This CDR3 comprises 12 residues. Trimming took 6 bases from V and 3 from J, leaving 12 bases between them. Germline CDR1 DFQATT, CDR2 SNEGSKA (reference sequence).

V is TRBV7-8 and J is TRBJ1-1; the D gene is possibly TRBD1 (5 bases). Germline CDR1 is SGHVS and CDR2 is FQNEAQ. This CDR3 comprises 13 residues. Deletions cut 2 bases from V and 8 bases from J, with 12 bases between. CDR3 nucleotide sequence: TGTGCCAGCAGCTTAAGACCGACAGACGAAGCTTTCTTT. Protein sequence: CASSLRPTDEAFF.

The rearrangement uses TRBV20-1 and TRBJ2-3; 7 bases align to TRBD2. CDR3 length equals 15 residues. Germline V CDR1 and CDR2: DFQATT, SNEGSKA (reference sequence). Trimming at V came to 2 bases and at J to 1 base, leaving 6 bases not matched to a gene. For the CDR3, the DNA is TGCAGTGCTAGAAGGGGAGGGTGGGGCACAGATACGCAGTATTTT. As protein: CSARRGGWGTDTQYF.

The chain couples TRBV21-1 to TRBJ2-1. TRBV21-1 is a known pseudogene. This CDR3 spans 15 amino acids. The CDR3 DNA is TGTGCCAGCAGCAAAGAAAAACAGAGATACAATGAGCAGTTCTTC. This codes for CASSKEKQRYNEQFF.

This clonotype showed up many times. The J gene is TRBJ2-6, the V gene TRBV12-3 or TRBV12-4; possibly TRBD1 for D (6 bases). V lost 5 bases, J lost 2 bases, and 7 bases lay in between. The CDR3 consists of 14 residues. The CDR3 loop reads CASSHRAGANVLTF. In nucleotides, the CDR3 is TGTGCCAGCAGTCACAGGGCTGGGGCCAACGTCCTGACTTTC.

The chain is built from TRBV6-2 or TRBV6-3 and TRBJ2-1; D is ambiguous. V shed 3 bases and J shed 3 bases, with 15 bases lying between them. The CDR3 length is 16 residues. CDR1 is MNHEY, CDR2 SVGEGT, per germline. The CDR3 bases are TGTGCCAGCAGTTATAGGTCCGCTATGATCTACAATGAGCAGTTCTTC. Translated, it gives CASSYRSAMIYNEQFF.

V gene TRBV29-1 combines with J gene TRBJ2-7; D is unresolved. The CDR3 has 12 amino acids. With 4 bases removed from V and 3 bases from J, the gap between germline ends came to 10 bases. CDR1 and CDR2 (germline): SQVTM, ANQGSEA. CDR3 sequence: CSVAGQSYEQYF. The CDR3 DNA follows: TGCAGCGTTGCTGGGCAAAGCTACGAGCAGTACTTC.

The gene calls are TRBV20-1 and TRBJ2-3; D is unresolved. V was pared by 3 bases and J by 2 bases, with 9 bases between. CDR1 and CDR2 from the germline V gene are DFQATT and SNEGSKA (reference sequence). The CDR3 consists of 13 residues. The CDR3 bases are TGCAGTGCTAGTCACGTCGACACAGATACGCAGTATTTT. Protein sequence: CSASHVDTDTQYF.

The rearrangement links TRBV28 to TRBJ2-3, with TRBD2 as a possible D gene (6 bases). The CDR3 is 14 amino acids. Germline assignment: CDR1 MDHEN and CDR2 SYDVKM. The germline V and J ends were trimmed by 5 bases and 7 bases, with 16 bases remaining between them. Here the CDR3 DNA reads TGTGCCAGCAGTCGTCGGGACTCCGTCCATACGCAGTATTTT. Its protein is CASSRRDSVHTQYF.

The gene calls are TRBV28 and TRBJ2-1; 7 bases match TRBD1. Germline trimming cut 6 bases from V and 14 bases from J; bases unmatched to any gene: 10. The length of the CDR3 is 12 residues. Germline loops: CDR1 MDHEN, CDR2 SYDVKM. CDR3 nucleotide sequence: TGTGCCAGCAGCTTAACCACCGGGACAGAGTTCTTC. Translating it yields CASSLTTGTEFF. The full variable domain, completed using reference TRBV28 and TRBJ2-1, is DVKVTQSSRYLVKRTGEKVFLECVQDMDHENMFWYRQDPGLGLRLIYFSYDVKMKEKGDIPEGYSVSREKKERFSLILESASTNQTSMYLCASSLTTGTEFFGPGTRLTVL.

This clonotype has a handful of counts. This rearrangement joins TRBV9 to TRBJ2-7, with a tentative D call TRBD1 (5 bases). In germline, CDR1 is SGDLS, CDR2 YYNGEE. CDR3 length equals 12 residues. Trimming removed 3 bases at V and 3 bases at J, with 7 bases between. CDR3 in DNA: TGTGCCAGCAGCGGCGACAGCTACGAGCAGTACTTC. This codes for CASSGDSYEQYF. Full variable domain (missing parts from reference TRBV9 and TRBJ2-7): DSGVTQTPKHLITATGQRVTLRCSPRSGDLSVYWYQQSLDQGLQFLIQYYNGEERAKGNILERFSAQQFPDLHSELNLSSLELGDSALYFCASSGDSYEQYFGPGTRLTVT.

This clonotype was seen repeatedly, ten times or more. The chain couples TRBV9 to TRBJ2-1; the D gene is possibly TRBD2 (5 bases). Germline V gives CDR1 SGDLS, CDR2 YYNGEE. V lost 0 bases to trimming and J lost 8 bases, with 15 bases between them. The CDR3 loop spans 15 amino acids. As DNA, the CDR3 is TGTGCCAGCAGCGTAGTCGGTAGCGTCGGCGATGAGCAGTTCTTC. Its translation: CASSVVGSVGDEQFF.

This chain uses TRBV19 with TRBJ2-7; TRBD1 might be the D (5 bases). Trimming removed 1 base from V and 4 bases from J, with 11 bases in between. The CDR3 contains 14 residues. The V gene's germline CDR1 is LNHDA and CDR2 SQIVND (reference sequence). CDR3 sequence reads: CASSIGMGPYEQYF. The CDR3 nucleotides are TGTGCCAGTAGTATAGGCATGGGGCCGTACGAGCAGTACTTC.

The chain recombines TRBV20-1 with TRBJ1-1; D uncertain. The CDR3 covers 14 residues. CDR1 is DFQATT and CDR2 is SNEGSKA in the germline V gene (reference sequence). The ends were cut back, 2 bases at V and 5 bases at J, with 15 bases in the middle. The CDR3 DNA reads TGCAGTGCTAGATCTCCGGGCAGAGGGACTGAAGCTTTCTTT. It codes for CSARSPGRGTEAFF.

V is TRBV6-8 and J is TRBJ1-5, with unresolved D. This CDR3 contains 16 residues. Germline V gene data show CDR1 as MNHGY and CDR2 as SAAAGT. V was pared by 2 bases and J by 4 bases, with 15 bases between. The CDR3 sequence: CASSYRLSDLNQPQHF. Here the CDR3 DNA reads TGTGCCAGCAGTTACCGTTTGTCAGACCTTAATCAGCCCCAGCATTTT.